The entry below describes one T cell receptor (beta chain). Antigen unknown. These data originate in a study of OX40 agonist ivuxolimab in advanced cancers. About the study: With ivuxolimab, an agonistic anti-OX40 (CD134) antibody, patients were treated.

The assay was immunoSEQ multiplex PCR, and TCRdb's table has in-frame clones only and misses some. The sample carries 60,000 or so clones, 85% to 95% recorded once. The length of the CDR3 is 16 residues. The J segment lost 4 bases and the V segment lost 6 bases, leaving 11 bases of the junction unmatched. CDR1 is SNHLY, CDR2 FYNNEI, per germline. Broader study findings: Expanded peripheral T cell antigen specificity was not determined. The study observed clonal expansion of CD4+ and CD8+ blood T cells by week 6 at 0.1 to 3.0 mg/kg.

This clonotype originated in an adult with an advanced solid tumor such as melanoma, head and neck, liver or kidney cancer. Sample: CD4+ or CD8+ T cells sorted from blood, taken in a trial of the OX40 agonist ivuxolimab. The J gene is TRBJ2-3, the V gene TRBV2; 9 positions match TRBD1. CDR3 sequence (DNA): TGTGCCAGCAGGCCGCCCCGGGACAGGGAGGCAGATACGCAGTATTTT. As protein: CASRPPRDREADTQYF.